This note documents a single T cell receptor beta chain sequence. This CDR3 has 12 amino acids. Per the germline V gene, CDR1 is MDHEN and CDR2 is SYDVKM. V gave up 6 bases and J gave up 5 bases, with 10 bases separating them. These data come from a study of blood T cell repertoires in COVID-19. Repertoires were generated with immunoSEQ multiplex PCR, while TCRdb's copy carries only in-frame clones and drops some. The sample records hundreds of thousands of clones, roughly 86% being singletons. Symptom resolution, clearance, or two negative PCRs marked the recovered donors of Cohort 3. The chain joins TRBV28 to TRBJ1-1; D unclear. This receptor was identified in a woman aged 25 to 39 who had recovered from COVID-19. The sample taken for sequencing was PBMCs or T cells enriched from blood (not recorded which). In nucleotides, the CDR3 is TGTGCCAGCAGGATGAGTTTGACTGAAGCTTTCTTT. This sequence encodes CASRMSLTEAFF. Full variable domain (outside the CDR3, taken from reference TRBV28 and TRBJ1-1): DVKVTQSSRYLVKRTGEKVFLECVQDMDHENMFWYRQDPGLGLRLIYFSYDVKMKEKGDIPEGYSVSREKKERFSLILESASTNQTSMYLCASRMSLTEAFFGQGTRLTVV.